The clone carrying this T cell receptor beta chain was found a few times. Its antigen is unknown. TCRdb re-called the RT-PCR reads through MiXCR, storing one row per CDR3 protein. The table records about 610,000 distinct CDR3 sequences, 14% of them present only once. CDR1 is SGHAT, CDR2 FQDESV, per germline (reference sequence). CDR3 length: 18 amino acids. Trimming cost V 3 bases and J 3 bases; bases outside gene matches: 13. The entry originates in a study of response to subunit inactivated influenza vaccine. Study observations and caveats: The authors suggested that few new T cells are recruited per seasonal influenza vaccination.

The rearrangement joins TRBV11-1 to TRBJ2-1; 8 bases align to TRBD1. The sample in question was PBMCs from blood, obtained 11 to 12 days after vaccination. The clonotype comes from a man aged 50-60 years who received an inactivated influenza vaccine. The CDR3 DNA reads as TGTGCCAGCAGCTTTAACACAGGGGGTATATCAGGCTACAATGAGCAGTTCTTC. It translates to CASSFNTGGISGYNEQFF.